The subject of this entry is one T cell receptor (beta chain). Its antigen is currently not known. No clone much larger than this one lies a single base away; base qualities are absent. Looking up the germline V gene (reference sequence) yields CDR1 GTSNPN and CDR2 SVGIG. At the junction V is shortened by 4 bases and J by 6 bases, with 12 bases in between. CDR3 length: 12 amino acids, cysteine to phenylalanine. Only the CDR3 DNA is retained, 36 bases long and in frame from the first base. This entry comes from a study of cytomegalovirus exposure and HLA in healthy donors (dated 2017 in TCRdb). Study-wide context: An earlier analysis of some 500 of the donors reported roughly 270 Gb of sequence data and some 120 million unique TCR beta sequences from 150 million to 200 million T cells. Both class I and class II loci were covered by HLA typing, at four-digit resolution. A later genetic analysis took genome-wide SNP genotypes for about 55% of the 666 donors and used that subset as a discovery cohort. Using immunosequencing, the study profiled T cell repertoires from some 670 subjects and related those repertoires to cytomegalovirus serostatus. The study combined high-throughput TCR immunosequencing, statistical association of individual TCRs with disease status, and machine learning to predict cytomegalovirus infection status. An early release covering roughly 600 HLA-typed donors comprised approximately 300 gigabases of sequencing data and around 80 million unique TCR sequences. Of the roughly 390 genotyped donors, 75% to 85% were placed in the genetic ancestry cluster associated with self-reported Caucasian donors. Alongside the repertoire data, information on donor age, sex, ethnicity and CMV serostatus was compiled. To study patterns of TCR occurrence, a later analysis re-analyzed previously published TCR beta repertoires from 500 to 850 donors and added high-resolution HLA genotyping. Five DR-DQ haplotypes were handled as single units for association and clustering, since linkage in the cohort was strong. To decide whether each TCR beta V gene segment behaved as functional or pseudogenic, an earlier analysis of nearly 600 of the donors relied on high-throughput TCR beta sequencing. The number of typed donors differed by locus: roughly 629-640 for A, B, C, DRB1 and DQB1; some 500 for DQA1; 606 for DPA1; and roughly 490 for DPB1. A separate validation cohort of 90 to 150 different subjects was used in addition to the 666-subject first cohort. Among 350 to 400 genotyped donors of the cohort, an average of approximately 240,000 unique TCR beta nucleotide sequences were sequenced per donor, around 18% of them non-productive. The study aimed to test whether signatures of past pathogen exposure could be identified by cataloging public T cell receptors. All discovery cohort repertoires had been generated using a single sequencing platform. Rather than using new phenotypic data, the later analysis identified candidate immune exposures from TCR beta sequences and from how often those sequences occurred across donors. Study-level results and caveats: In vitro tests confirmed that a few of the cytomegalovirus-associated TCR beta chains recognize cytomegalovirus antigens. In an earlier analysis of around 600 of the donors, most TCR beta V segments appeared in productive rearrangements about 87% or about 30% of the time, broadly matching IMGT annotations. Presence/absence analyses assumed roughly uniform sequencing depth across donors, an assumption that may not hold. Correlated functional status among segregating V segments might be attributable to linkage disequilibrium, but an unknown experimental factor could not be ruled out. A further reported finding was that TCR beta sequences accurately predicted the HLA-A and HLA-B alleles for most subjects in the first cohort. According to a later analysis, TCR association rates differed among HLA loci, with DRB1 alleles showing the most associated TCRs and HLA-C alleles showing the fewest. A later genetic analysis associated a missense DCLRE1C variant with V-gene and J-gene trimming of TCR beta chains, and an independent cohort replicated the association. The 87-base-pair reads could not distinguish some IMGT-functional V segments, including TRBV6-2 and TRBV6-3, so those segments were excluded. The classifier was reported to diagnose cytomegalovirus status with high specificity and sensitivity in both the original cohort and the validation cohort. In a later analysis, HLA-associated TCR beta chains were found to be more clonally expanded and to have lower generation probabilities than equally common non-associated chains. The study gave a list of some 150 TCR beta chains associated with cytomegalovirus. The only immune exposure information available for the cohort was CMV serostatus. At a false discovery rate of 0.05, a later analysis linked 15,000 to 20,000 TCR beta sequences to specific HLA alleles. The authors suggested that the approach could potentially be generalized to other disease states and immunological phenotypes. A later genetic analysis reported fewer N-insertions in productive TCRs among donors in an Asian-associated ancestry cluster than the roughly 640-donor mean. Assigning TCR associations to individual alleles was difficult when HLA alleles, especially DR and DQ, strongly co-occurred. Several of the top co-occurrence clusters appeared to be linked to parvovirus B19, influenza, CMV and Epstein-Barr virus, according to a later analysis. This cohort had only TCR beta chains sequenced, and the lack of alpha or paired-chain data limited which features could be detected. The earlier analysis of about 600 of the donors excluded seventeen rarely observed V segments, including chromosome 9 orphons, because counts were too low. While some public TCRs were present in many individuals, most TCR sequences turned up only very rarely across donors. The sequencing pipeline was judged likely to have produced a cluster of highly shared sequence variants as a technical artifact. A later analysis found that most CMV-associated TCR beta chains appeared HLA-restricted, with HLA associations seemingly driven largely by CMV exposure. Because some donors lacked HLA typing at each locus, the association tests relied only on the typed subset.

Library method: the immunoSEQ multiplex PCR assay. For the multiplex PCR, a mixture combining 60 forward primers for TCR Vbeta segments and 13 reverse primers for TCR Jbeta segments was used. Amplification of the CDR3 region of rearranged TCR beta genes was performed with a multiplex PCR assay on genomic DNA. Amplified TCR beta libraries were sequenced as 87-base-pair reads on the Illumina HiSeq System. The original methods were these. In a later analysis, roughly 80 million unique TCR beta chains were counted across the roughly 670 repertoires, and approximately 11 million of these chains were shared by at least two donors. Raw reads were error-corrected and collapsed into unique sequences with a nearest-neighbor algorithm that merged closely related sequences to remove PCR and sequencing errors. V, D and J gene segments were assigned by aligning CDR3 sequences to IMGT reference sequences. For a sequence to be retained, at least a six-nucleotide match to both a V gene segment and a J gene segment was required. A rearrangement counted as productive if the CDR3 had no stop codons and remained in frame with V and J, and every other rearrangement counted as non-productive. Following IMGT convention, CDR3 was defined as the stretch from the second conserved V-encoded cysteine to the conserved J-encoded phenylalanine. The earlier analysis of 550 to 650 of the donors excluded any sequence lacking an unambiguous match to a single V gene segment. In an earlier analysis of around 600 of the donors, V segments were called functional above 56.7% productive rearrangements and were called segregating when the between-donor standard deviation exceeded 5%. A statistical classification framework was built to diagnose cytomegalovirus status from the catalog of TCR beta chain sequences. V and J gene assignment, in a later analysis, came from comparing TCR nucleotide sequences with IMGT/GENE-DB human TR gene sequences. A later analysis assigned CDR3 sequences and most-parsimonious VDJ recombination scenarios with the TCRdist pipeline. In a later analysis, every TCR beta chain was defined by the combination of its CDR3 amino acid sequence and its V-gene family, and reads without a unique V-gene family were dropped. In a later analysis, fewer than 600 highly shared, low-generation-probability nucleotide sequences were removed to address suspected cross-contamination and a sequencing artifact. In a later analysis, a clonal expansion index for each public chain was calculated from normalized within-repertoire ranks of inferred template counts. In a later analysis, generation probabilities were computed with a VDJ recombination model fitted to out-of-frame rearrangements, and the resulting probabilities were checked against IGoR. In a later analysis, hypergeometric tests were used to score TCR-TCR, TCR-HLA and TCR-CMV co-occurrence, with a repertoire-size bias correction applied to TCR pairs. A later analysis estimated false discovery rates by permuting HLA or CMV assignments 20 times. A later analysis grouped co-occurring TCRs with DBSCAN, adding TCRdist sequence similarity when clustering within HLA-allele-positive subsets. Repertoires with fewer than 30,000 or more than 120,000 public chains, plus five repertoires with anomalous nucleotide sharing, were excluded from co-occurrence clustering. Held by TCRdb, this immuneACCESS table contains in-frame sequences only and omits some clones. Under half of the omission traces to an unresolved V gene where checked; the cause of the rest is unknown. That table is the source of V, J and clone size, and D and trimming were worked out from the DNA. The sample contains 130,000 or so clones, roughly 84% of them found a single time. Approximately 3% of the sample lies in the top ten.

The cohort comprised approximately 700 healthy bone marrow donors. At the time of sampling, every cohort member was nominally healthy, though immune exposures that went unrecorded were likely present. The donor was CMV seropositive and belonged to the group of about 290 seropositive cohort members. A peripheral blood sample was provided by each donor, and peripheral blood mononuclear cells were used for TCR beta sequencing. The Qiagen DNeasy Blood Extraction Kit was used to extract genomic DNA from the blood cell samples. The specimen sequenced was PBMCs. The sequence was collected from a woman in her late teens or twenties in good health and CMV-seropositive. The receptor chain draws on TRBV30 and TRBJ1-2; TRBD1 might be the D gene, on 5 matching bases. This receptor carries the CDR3 CAWTGSWHGYTF. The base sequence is TGTGCCTGGACAGGGTCATGGCATGGCTACACCTTC.